This T cell receptor beta chain was identified during a study of T cells in Graves' hyperthyroidism and ophthalmopathy (dated by TCRdb to between 2019 and 2020). With respect to the entire study: Peripheral blood samples were taken at initial diagnosis, before any treatment was given. The paper describes TCR Vbeta CDR3 sequencing of around 130 peripheral blood samples, made up of roughly 40 ophthalmopathy patients, 70 to 75 hyperthyroidism patients and 17 progressor patients. For training and testing, the roughly 93 patients in the discovery cohort were randomly divided in a 7:3 ratio. Whether ophthalmopathy could be predicted prospectively was tested in an independent validation cohort made up of 18 to 20 hyperthyroidism patients plus 17 patients who later progressed to ophthalmopathy. Once sampling was done, hyperthyroidism patients were given methimazole at a starting dose of 30 mg daily, whereas ophthalmopathy patients were given high-dose intravenous methylprednisolone. Thyroid tissue and blood T-cell repertoires from about six Graves' hyperthyroidism patients were also compared in the study. To identify TCR V-J signatures that set the groups apart, the researchers used a discovery cohort of about a hundred patients, made up of under 50 with Graves' ophthalmopathy and some 55 with stable Graves' hyperthyroidism.

A patient counted as having stable Graves' hyperthyroidism if no progression to ophthalmopathy occurred over 18 months of follow-up. Hyperthyroidism patients were aged 18 to 65 years and newly diagnosed, with disease duration of less than 2 months. Exclusion was applied to patients with uncontrolled infections, other autoimmune diseases, pregnancy or lactation. Diagnoses were established on the basis of clinical symptoms, serum thyroxine and TRAb, thyroid ultrasound, and orbital computed tomography. Ficoll-Paque density gradient centrifugation was used to isolate PBMCs from about 9.4 ml of fresh peripheral blood. Total RNA was extracted with Trizol reagent, and quality was checked on an Agilent 2100 Bioanalyzer. Ten or more counts support this clonotype. The antigen this receptor binds is unknown. Per-base qualities were not stored, and no clone one base away is much larger. The TCR beta CDR3 regions were amplified from the RNA transcripts. For the first round of RT-PCR on the TCR CDR3, the HTBI primer set was used together with the Qiagen OneStep RT-PCR kit. Libraries were constructed in a second round of multiplex PCR, after which size selection and purification were carried out. The libraries were sequenced on an Illumina HiSeq2000 using paired-end 100 bp reads. For the original study's pipeline: SOAPnuke was used to process the raw data, with reads discarded if the reads contained adapters or uncalled bases, had a mean Phred below 15, or lacked an exact constant-primer or identifier match. High-quality paired reads were merged using COPE v1.2.5, and each unique nucleotide sequence was defined as a clonotype. MiTCR v1.1 was used to align clonotypes to the IMGT TRBV, TRBD and TRBJ reference segments. Analysis was restricted to V-J combinations with a frequency above 0.0001, which covered just over 98% of repertoires. A TCS score was defined as the ratio between F50 (clonal expansion) and ExV (chaos), using BLOSUM62-based TCRdist between CDR3 peptides within each V-J. Welch's t-statistics and random forest reduced approximately 520 V-J features to 10 to 15, which were used in a naive Bayes classifier (R e1071). TCRdb trimmed the raw reads at Q25, called clones with MiXCR and kept productive beta chains. Under each unique CDR3 protein, matching rows form one entry showing the most common genes and DNA. These V and J calls are TCRdb output, not the study's own analysis. This sample has around 480,000 distinct CDR3 sequences in its table, and approximately 14% of those were observed once. The ten largest clones capture about 17% of the sample.

The research as a whole found: Sample size was not statistically predetermined, and investigators were not blinded to group allocation. Blood samples also contained most of the expanded thyroid clonotypes (frequency above 0.001), which suggests that blood repertoires may reflect thyroid immune responses. A 13 V-J signature model separated ophthalmopathy from stable hyperthyroidism, with nearly 90% sensitivity and about 81% specificity in cross-validation and 80%/75% in testing. During validation, the model predicted progression to ophthalmopathy a median of roughly 7.1 months ahead of onset, with almost 71% sensitivity and almost 75% specificity.

Counted from cysteine to phenylalanine, this CDR3 has 14 amino acids. The only DNA kept is the CDR3, 42 bases in frame from the first base. V and J lose 1 base and 6 bases, and a span of 9 bases separates them. The germline V gene (reference sequence) specifies LGHDT as CDR1 and YNNKEL as CDR2. Sequenced sample: blood. The receptor's source is a woman younger than 35 with Graves' hyperthyroidism. Recombination connected TRBV3-1 to TRBJ2-2, with the D gene not confidently named. The DNA reads TGTGCCAGCAGCCAAGTTGCCAGTCCCGGGGAGCTGTTTTTT. Translated, it reads CASSQVASPGELFF.